The 25 T cell receptor beta chains reported below all come from one sample, sequenced in a study of T-cell memory formation after mild COVID-19. TCRdb reanalysed the 5' RACE reads using MiXCR and keeps one entry per CDR3 protein. The data hold about 240,000 distinct CDR3 sequences, with roughly 10% observed a single time. Material: PBMCs or a T cell subset sorted from them (not recorded which). These TCRs come from a man aged 18 to 29 who had mild COVID-19 (a few samples of this study predate the infection). Cell type and time point are not known.

V is TRBV7-2 and J is TRBJ2-3; perhaps TRBD2 as D (7 bases). Trimming cost V 0 bases and J 2 bases, with 18 bases left between them. The CDR3 is 18 residues long. Germline V CDR1 and CDR2: SGHTA, FQGNSA. For the CDR3, the DNA is TGTGCCAGCAGCTTAGCGTCGTGGGGGGGCGATTCCACAGATACGCAGTATTTT. Protein: CASSLASWGGDSTDTQYF.

This clonotype was picked up a small number of times. CDR3 sequence reads: CASSPQVGGEQFF. The CDR3 bases are TGTGCCAGCAGCCCTCAAGTGGGGGGTGAGCAGTTCTTC. The chain couples TRBV7-3 to TRBJ2-1, with D possibly TRBD2 on 6 matching bases. The germline V and J ends were trimmed by 5 bases and 9 bases, with 14 bases remaining between them. Germline V CDR1 and CDR2: SGHTA, FQGTGA. The CDR3 totals 13 residues. The full variable domain, completed using reference TRBV7-3 and TRBJ2-1, is GAGVSQTPSNKVTEKGKYVELRCDPISGHTALYWYRQSLGQGPEFLIYFQGTGAADDSGLPNDRFFAVRPEGSVSTLKIQRTERGDSAVYLCASSPQVGGEQFFGPGTRLTVL.

V gene TRBV7-2 combines with J gene TRBJ2-1; no definite D call. This CDR3 has 13 amino acids. V lost 8 bases and J lost 2, with 10 bases in between. Germline CDR1 SGHTA, CDR2 FQGNSA. The CDR3 here is CASGLATYNEQFF. CDR3 DNA sequence: TGTGCCAGCGGATTGGCTACCTACAATGAGCAGTTCTTC.

This clonotype was seen more than once but under ten times. The rearrangement uses TRBV7-9 and TRBJ2-1; 9 bases fit TRBD2. Germline V gene data show CDR1 as SEHNR and CDR2 as FQNEAQ (reference sequence). This CDR3 spans 16 amino acids. V lost 2 bases and J lost 9; bases outside the gene matches: 11. CDR3 bases: TGTGCCAGCAGCTTAATGGAAGTGCGGGGGGGCTTTGAGCAGTTCTTC. Protein: CASSLMEVRGGFEQFF. The full variable domain, its missing parts supplied by reference TRBV7-9 and TRBJ2-1, is DTGVSQNPRHKITKRGQNVTFRCDPISEHNRLYWYRQTLGQGPEFLTYFQNEAQLEKSRLLSDRFSAERPKGSFSTLEIQRTEQGDSAMYLCASSLMEVRGGFEQFFGPGTRLTVL.

This clonotype has only a few counts. This chain uses TRBV6-6 with TRBJ2-7; 7 bases align to TRBD1. V shed 5 bases, J shed 5 bases, and the junction held 6 bases outside the gene matches. Germline CDR1 reads MNHNY; CDR2 reads SVGAGI (reference sequence). CDR3 length equals 13 residues. CDR3 sequence (DNA): TGTGCCAGCAGTACCAGGGGGACCAACGAGCAGTACGTC. Its translation is CASSTRGTNEQYV.

This chain uses TRBV29-1 with TRBJ2-6; D unclear. The V and J ends lost 4 bases and 1 base respectively, with 5 bases between them. This CDR3 has 13 amino acids. CDR1 SQVTM and CDR2 ANQGSEA come from the germline V gene. The CDR3 loop reads CSVAVSGANVLTF. The CDR3 region has the DNA TGCAGCGTTGCGGTTTCTGGGGCCAACGTCCTGACTTTC.

In its sample, this clonotype was seen a few times. This chain connects TRBV15 to TRBJ1-5; perhaps TRBD1 as D (6 bases). CDR3 length: 14 residues. Per the germline V gene, CDR1 is LNHNV and CDR2 is YYDKDF (reference sequence). V lost 9 bases, J lost 3 bases, and 15 bases lay in between. The CDR3 nucleotides are TGTGCCACGACGGTGGACAGCCTCAATCAGCCCCAGCATTTT. Protein: CATTVDSLNQPQHF.

This clonotype was seen at least ten times. The chain combines TRBV12-3 or TRBV12-4 with TRBJ2-7; D call uncertain. The V end was cut by 2 bases, the J end by 2 bases, with 4 bases between. The CDR3 length is 12 residues. Here the CDR3 reads CASSLLTYEQYF. The CDR3 nucleotides read TGTGCCAGCAGTTTACTCACCTACGAGCAGTACTTC.

The chain couples TRBV15 to TRBJ2-3; D not resolved. The V gene lost 5 bases and the J gene lost 2 bases, with 17 bases spanning the gap. Germline CDR1 reads LNHNV; CDR2 reads YYDKDF (reference sequence). There are 16 residues in the CDR3. The CDR3 is CATSPERRRYTDTQYF. CDR3 bases: TGTGCCACCAGCCCAGAGAGGCGTAGGTACACAGATACGCAGTATTTT.

The chain combines TRBV6-5 with TRBJ1-2, with a possible D match to TRBD1 (6 bases). CDR1 is MNHEY, CDR2 SVGAGI, per germline. The V end lost 4 bases, the J end lost 8 bases, and 17 bases lay between the germline ends. The CDR3 extends over 14 amino acids. CDR3 sequence (DNA): TGTGCCAGCAGTTTTTTCGCAGGTACAGGGGGCTACACCTTC. It specifies CASSFFAGTGGYTF.

This clonotype has just a few counts. V gene TRBV6-5 combines with J gene TRBJ2-2; D gene ambiguous. Trimming removed 4 bases from V and 0 bases from J, with 9 bases in between. Per the germline V gene, CDR1 is MNHEY and CDR2 is SVGAGI. This CDR3 is built from 15 residues. CDR3 sequence (DNA): TGTGCCAGCAGTTCTGACATCGCGAACACCGGGGAGCTGTTTTTT. As protein: CASSSDIANTGELFF.

The CDR3 sequence: CASRWGLGYEQYF. CDR3 coding DNA: TGCGCCAGCAGATGGGGACTTGGTTACGAGCAGTACTTC. This sequence joins TRBV5-1 and TRBJ2-7; tentatively, D is TRBD2 (6 bases). CDR3 length: 13 amino acids. V was shortened by 5 bases and J by 4 bases, with 13 bases between the two germline ends. Germline CDR1 and CDR2: SGHRS and YFSETQ.

The chain has TRBV6-2 or TRBV6-3 and TRBJ2-4, with 13 bases aligning to TRBD2. J gave up 0 bases and V 2 bases, and 13 bases lay outside the gene matches. The CDR3 sequence is 21 residues long. The germline CDR1 and CDR2 sequences are MNHEY and SVGEGT. Here the CDR3 reads CASSYPLGLAGENIAKNIQYF. The CDR3 DNA is TGTGCCAGCAGTTACCCCCTCGGACTAGCGGGGGAGAACATAGCCAAAAACATTCAGTACTTC.

This clonotype was recorded a few times. The chain employs TRBV6-2 or TRBV6-3 and TRBJ2-3; D uncertain. This CDR3 has 16 residues. V gave up 2 bases and J gave up 6 bases, with 18 bases separating them. Germline-derived CDR1 and CDR2 are MNHEY and SVGEGT. The CDR3 sequence: CASSYEFNPGRDTQYF. The CDR3 nucleotides are TGTGCCAGCAGTTACGAATTTAACCCCGGTCGTGATACGCAGTATTTT.

This clonotype was seen at least ten times. The chain recombines TRBV7-2 with TRBJ2-1; 7 positions match TRBD2. Looked up from germline, CDR1 is SGHTA and CDR2 is FQGNSA. Trimming at V came to 2 bases and at J to 0 bases, leaving 1 base not matched to a gene. The CDR3 is 15 amino acids. CDR3 in DNA: TGTGCCAGCAGCTTAACGGGGGGCTCCTACAATGAGCAGTTCTTC. It yields the protein CASSLTGGSYNEQFF.

In its sample, this clonotype was seen a few times. The gene calls are TRBV12-3 or TRBV12-4 and TRBJ2-4; no firm D call. The germline V and J ends were trimmed by 7 bases and 4 bases, with 14 bases remaining between them. This CDR3 is 14 amino acids long. CDR3 amino acids: CASKKDVQKNIQYF. Here the CDR3 DNA reads TGTGCCAGCAAAAAGGACGTTCAGAAAAACATTCAGTACTTC.

The chain employs TRBV7-2 and TRBJ2-3; 7 nucleotides line up with TRBD1. The ends lost 4 bases at V and 2 bases at J; junction bases unmatched: 6. Germline V gene data show CDR1 as SGHTA and CDR2 as FQGNSA. The CDR3 consists of 15 residues. The CDR3 nucleotides are TGTGCCAGCAGCTCCCGGGACAGCCTCACAGATACGCAGTATTTT. This translates into CASSSRDSLTDTQYF.

In its sample, this clonotype was seen a few times. The CDR3, as DNA: TGTGCCAGCAGCCCAAACCTACACCAGAACACCGGGGAGCTGTTTTTT. Amino acid sequence: CASSPNLHQNTGELFF. This chain connects TRBV7-2 to TRBJ2-2; unclear D gene. Germline lookup yields CDR1 SGHTA and CDR2 FQGNSA. Trimming cost V 5 bases and J 1 base, with 14 bases left between them. The CDR3 has 16 residues.

The chain carries TRBV5-1 and TRBJ1-4, with a possible D match to TRBD1 (6 bases). This CDR3 spans 17 amino acids. Trimming pared 5 bases from V and 5 bases from J, leaving 22 bases between. The germline gives CDR1 SGHRS, CDR2 YFSETQ. The CDR3 protein is CASREGRGARRNEKLFF. CDR3 bases: TGCGCCAGCAGGGAGGGGCGGGGGGCCCGAAGAAATGAAAAACTGTTTTTT. Variable domain in full (rest from reference TRBV5-1 and TRBJ1-4): KAGVTQTPRYLIKTRGQQVTLSCSPISGHRSVSWYQQTPGQGLQFLFEYFSETQRNKGNFPGRFSGRQFSNSRSEMNVSTLELGDSALYLCASREGRGARRNEKLFFGSGTQLSVL.

This clonotype occurred a few times. The chain combines TRBV12-3 or TRBV12-4 with TRBJ1-4; D ambiguous. Trimming cost V 2 bases and J 5 bases, with 6 bases left between them. The CDR3 spans 13 residues. The CDR3: CASSLRENEKLFF. The DNA for the CDR3 is TGTGCCAGCAGTTTAAGGGAAAATGAAAAACTGTTTTTT.

The chain joins TRBV7-2 to TRBJ2-7; D gene uncertain. This CDR3 contains 14 residues. The V and J ends lost 1 base and 0 bases respectively, with 7 bases between them. Germline lookup yields CDR1 SGHTA and CDR2 FQGNSA. CDR3 sequence reads: CASSLGVGSYEQYF. CDR3 DNA: TGTGCCAGCAGCTTAGGAGTAGGCTCCTACGAGCAGTACTTC. The whole variable domain, filled in from reference TRBV7-2 and TRBJ2-7, reads GAGVSQSPSNKVTEKGKDVELRCDPISGHTALYWYRQSLGQGLEFLIYFQGNSAPDKSGLPSDRFSAERTGGSVSTLTIQRTQQEDSAVYLCASSLGVGSYEQYFGPGTRLTVT.

This clonotype was picked up a small number of times. The chain has TRBV20-1 and TRBJ2-3; tentative D call: TRBD2 (5 bases). In germline, CDR1 is DFQATT, CDR2 SNEGSKA (reference sequence). The CDR3 sequence is 13 residues long. V was cut by 6 bases and J by 4 bases, with 14 bases left in between. The CDR3 bases are TGCAGTGCCCCGGTGGCGGGCGCAGATACGCAGTATTTT. Amino acid sequence: CSAPVAGADTQYF.

This clonotype was seen a few times. The genes are TRBV29-1 and TRBJ1-2; tentative D call: TRBD1 (6 bases). The CDR3 sequence is 14 residues long. Per germline, CDR1 SQVTM and CDR2 ANQGSEA. Trimming cost V 2 bases and J 2 bases, with 12 bases left between them. DNA of the CDR3: TGCAGCGTTGAACCGAGGGACATCAACTATGGCTACACCTTC. This encodes CSVEPRDINYGYTF.

This clonotype was observed a few times. The chain employs TRBV6-1 and TRBJ2-2; D perhaps matches TRBD2 (6 bases). Germline V gives CDR1 MNHNS, CDR2 SASEGT. Trimming removed 0 bases at V and 5 bases at J, with 16 bases between. The length of the CDR3 is 17 residues. The DNA of the CDR3 is TGTGCCAGCAGTGAAGCGAGGAAATGGGAGGATACCGGGGAGCTGTTTTTT. This codes for CASSEARKWEDTGELFF.

This chain uses TRBV20-1 with TRBJ2-4; D unresolved. The V and J ends lost 6 bases and 0 bases respectively, with 12 bases between them. The germline CDR1 and CDR2 sequences are DFQATT and SNEGSKA (reference sequence). The CDR3 consists of 14 residues. This chain's CDR3 is CSARTMEAKNIQYF. The CDR3 DNA sequence: TGCAGTGCCCGTACCATGGAAGCCAAAAACATTCAGTACTTC.